Below are 11 T cell receptor beta chains sequenced from a single sample in a study of blood T cell repertoires in COVID-19. Clones were sequenced by immunoSEQ multiplex PCR, and TCRdb holds only the in-frame ones, with some missing. This table has 40,000 to 60,000 clones, about 71% appearing once. The material sequenced was peripheral blood. The receptor source for this set is a woman aged 70-85 years with acute or convalescent COVID-19.

The rearrangement joins TRBV7-9 to TRBJ2-5; TRBD2 might be the D (6 bases). The CDR3 extends over 14 amino acids. CDR1 and CDR2 from the germline V gene are SEHNR and FQNEAQ (reference sequence). The ends were cut back, 5 bases at V and 9 bases at J, with 19 bases in the middle. The CDR3 nucleotides read TGTGCCAGCAGCCTTAAGACTGGGCCGGGGGCCCAGTACTTC. Translating gives CASSLKTGPGAQYF.

V gene TRBV2 combines with J gene TRBJ1-2; 9 nucleotides align to TRBD1. J gave up 7 bases and V 8 bases, and 11 bases lay outside the gene matches. CDR3 length: 14 residues. Germline loops: CDR1 SNHLY, CDR2 FYNNEI. The CDR3 loop is CASQRHDRGAGYTF. Here the CDR3 DNA reads TGTGCCAGCCAGCGTCATGACAGGGGGGCTGGCTACACCTTC.

The chain recombines TRBV10-2 with TRBJ2-7, with D perhaps matching TRBD1 (6 bases). Trimming shortened V by 6 bases and J by 3 bases, and 15 bases separated the two germline ends. This CDR3 is built from 14 residues. Germline V lookup: CDR1 WSHSY, CDR2 SAAADI. CDR3 coding DNA: TGCGCCAGCAGCTCAGGGGCAGAAAGCTACGAGCAGTACTTC. Translated: CASSSGAESYEQYF.

This clone has more than one count but fewer than ten. The chain recombines TRBV3-1 (or the pseudogene TRBV3-2) with TRBJ2-7, with TRBD1 matching 7 bases. The CDR3 is made up of 13 amino acids. The germline V gene encodes CDR1 LGHDT and CDR2 YNNKEL (reference sequence). Trimming cost V 2 bases and J 5 bases; bases outside gene matches: 3. CDR3 bases: TGTGCCAGCAGCCAAAAAGGGACAGACGAGCAGTACTTC. Translation: CASSQKGTDEQYF.

This clone was seen a handful of times. This chain joins TRBV7-3 and TRBJ2-1; D is unclear. Deletions cut 2 bases from V and 2 bases from J, with 7 bases between. CDR3 length equals 14 residues. Per germline, CDR1 SGHTA and CDR2 FQGTGA. The CDR3 sequence: CASSLDSAYNEQFF. Here the CDR3 DNA reads TGTGCCAGCAGCTTAGACTCAGCCTACAATGAGCAGTTCTTC.

The chain has TRBV27 and TRBJ2-6; 10 nucleotides match TRBD1. CDR1 MNHEY and CDR2 SMNVEV come from the germline V gene (reference sequence). Unmatched junction bases numbered 17, after V lost 3 bases and J lost 3 bases. The CDR3 has 21 amino acids. This CDR3 reads CASSFTPVGTGVVGGANVLTF. Here the CDR3 DNA reads TGTGCCAGCAGTTTCACTCCAGTAGGGACAGGGGTTGTAGGTGGGGCCAACGTCCTGACTTTC.

This chain joins TRBV11-1 and TRBJ2-5, with 13 bases matching TRBD2. With 5 bases clipped from V and 1 base from J, the junction kept 4 bases outside the gene matches. The germline CDR1 and CDR2 sequences are SGHAT and FQDESV (reference sequence). The CDR3 is made up of 16 amino acids. The CDR3 DNA reads TGTGCCAGCAGCAAGACTAGCGGGGGGCTCCAAGAGACCCAGTACTTC. The encoded protein is CASSKTSGGLQETQYF. The variable domain in full, completed from reference TRBV11-1 and TRBJ2-5, reads EAEVAQSPRYKITEKSQAVAFWCDPISGHATLYWYRQILGQGPELLVQFQDESVVDDSQLPKDRFSAERLKGVDSTLKIQPAELGDSAMYLCASSKTSGGLQETQYFGPGTRLLVL.

This chain connects TRBV28 to TRBJ2-1; 13 bases map to TRBD2. CDR3 size: 14 residues. Germline CDR1 and CDR2: MDHEN and SYDVKM. V lost 7 bases and J lost 6; bases outside the gene matches: 3. The chain's CDR3 is CASTGTSGTNEQFF. The CDR3 region has the DNA TGTGCCAGCACCGGGACTAGCGGGACCAATGAGCAGTTCTTC.

This clone was detected a few times. The chain combines TRBV2 with TRBJ2-5, with D tentatively TRBD1 (5 bases). The CDR3 has 13 residues. CDR1 and CDR2 (germline): SNHLY, FYNNEI. Trimming removed 7 bases at V and 3 bases at J, with 12 bases between. CDR3 nucleotides: TGTGCCAGCAATCCAGGGCCGAAAGAGACCCAGTACTTC. Amino acid sequence: CASNPGPKETQYF.

This clone occurred a few times. The chain uses TRBV10-3 and TRBJ1-2, with 7 bases fitting TRBD1. Germline values: CDR1 ENHRY, CDR2 SYGVKD. The CDR3 runs to 13 residues. With 7 bases clipped from V and 6 bases from J, the junction kept 8 bases outside the gene matches. The CDR3 nucleotides read TGTGCCATCACCATGACAGGGACAGATGGCTACACCTTC. Translating gives CAITMTGTDGYTF.

The gene calls are TRBV6-2 or TRBV6-3 and TRBJ2-2; 14 bases are a match to TRBD2. The CDR3 has 16 residues. Germline trimming cut 5 bases from V and 7 bases from J; bases unmatched to any gene: 6. Germline CDR1 reads MNHEY; CDR2 reads SVGEGT. CDR3 region: CASSLGLAGAVGELFF. The DNA of the CDR3 is TGTGCCAGCAGTCTGGGACTAGCGGGAGCGGTCGGGGAGCTGTTTTTT.